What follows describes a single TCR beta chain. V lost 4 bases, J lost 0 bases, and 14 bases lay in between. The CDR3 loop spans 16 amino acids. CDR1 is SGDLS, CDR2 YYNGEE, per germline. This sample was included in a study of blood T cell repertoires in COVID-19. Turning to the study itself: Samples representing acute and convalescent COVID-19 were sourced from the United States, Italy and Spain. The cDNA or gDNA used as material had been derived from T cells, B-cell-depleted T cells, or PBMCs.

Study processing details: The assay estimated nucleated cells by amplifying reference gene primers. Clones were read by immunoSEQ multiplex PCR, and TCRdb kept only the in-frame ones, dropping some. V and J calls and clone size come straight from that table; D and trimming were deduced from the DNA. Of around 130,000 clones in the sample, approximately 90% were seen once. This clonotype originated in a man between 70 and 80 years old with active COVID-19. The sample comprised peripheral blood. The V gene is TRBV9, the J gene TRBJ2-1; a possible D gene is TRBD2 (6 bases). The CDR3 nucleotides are TGTGCCAGCAGCACGGACCTAGCGAGCTCCTACAATGAGCAGTTCTTC. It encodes CASSTDLASSYNEQFF.